The rows below give T cell receptor beta chains drawn from one sample of a study of T-cell memory formation after mild COVID-19. Each CDR3 protein is one row after TCRdb ran MiXCR on the 5' RACE reads. Of 150,000 to 200,000 distinct CDR3 sequences in the sample, about 14% were seen once. The sequencing sample was made of PBMCs or a T cell subset sorted from them (not recorded which). All receptors come from an adult woman who had mild COVID-19 (a few samples of this study predate the infection). Cell type and time point are not known. Each CDR3 is given with its conserved first and last residue. The order of the fields is D gene, J gene, clone size, V gene, CDR3 protein, CDR3 DNA. D genes are given only for firm matches. For some rows the clone size is stated as once, few or many, or as a class when expanded; others skip it.

>-|TRBJ2-6|-|TRBV20-1
CSASRDSGSNVLTF
TGCAGTGCTAGCCGAGATTCTGGGTCCAACGTCCTGACTTTC
>-|TRBJ1-1|-|TRBV7-9
CASSFEGICFF
TGTGCCAGCAGCTTTGAGGGTATTTGCTTCTTT
>-|TRBJ2-2|many|TRBV3-1
CASSQGSATGELFF
TGTGCCAGCAGCCAAGGGTCGGCTACCGGGGAGCTGTTTTTT
>-|TRBJ2-3|-|TRBV18
CASSQVSDTQYF
TGTGCCAGCTCACAGGTCTCAGATACGCAGTATTTT
>-|TRBJ2-4|-|TRBV7-2
CASSFPRSLAKNIQYF
TGTGCCAGCAGCTTTCCGCGCAGCCTAGCCAAAAACATTCAGTACTTC
>-|TRBJ2-7|-|TRBV29-1
CSVDRTVPSYEQYF
TGCAGCGTCGATCGGACCGTCCCATCCTACGAGCAGTACTTC
>-|TRBJ1-5|few|TRBV24-1
CATSVGQAGQPQHF
TGTGCCACCAGTGTGGGGCAAGCGGGTCAGCCCCAGCATTTT
>-|TRBJ1-5|-|TRBV3-1
CASSQDSAEPQHF
TGTGCCAGCAGCCAAGATTCCGCGGAGCCCCAGCATTTT
>-|TRBJ2-7|-|TRBV7-8
CASSLVGREQYF
TGTGCCAGCAGCTTAGTGGGTCGCGAGCAGTACTTC
>TRBD2|TRBJ2-1|-|TRBV7-9
CASSLAAGEYNEQFF
TGTGCCAGCAGCTTAGCGGCGGGAGAGTACAATGAGCAGTTCTTC
>TRBD2|TRBJ2-1|-|TRBV5-1
CASSASGEQFF
TGCGCCAGCAGCGCTAGCGGTGAGCAGTTCTTC
>-|TRBJ1-5|few|TRBV9
CASSMGSNQPQHF
TGTGCCAGCAGCATGGGTAGCAATCAGCCCCAGCATTTT
>TRBD1|TRBJ1-2|-|TRBV2
CASTGLQGINGYTF
TGTGCCAGCACGGGACTACAGGGGATTAATGGCTACACCTTC
>TRBD1|TRBJ1-1|few|TRBV12-3/TRBV12-4
CASSRDGQGVTEAFF
TGTGCCAGCAGCCGGGACGGACAGGGCGTAACTGAAGCTTTCTTT
>-|TRBJ2-3|few|TRBV6-5
CASSYLAPGVADTQYF
TGTGCCAGCAGTTACCTCGCCCCGGGAGTCGCAGATACGCAGTATTTT
>-|TRBJ1-1|once|TRBV5-1
CASSLDPGMNTEAFF
TGCGCCAGCAGCTTGGATCCAGGGATGAACACTGAAGCTTTCTTT
>-|TRBJ2-3|few|TRBV14
CASSQGLSTDTQYF
TGTGCCAGCAGCCAAGGGCTCAGCACAGATACGCAGTATTTT
>-|TRBJ2-2|few|TRBV19
CASSIGGRAGELFF
TGTGCCAGTAGTATAGGGGGCCGGGCCGGGGAGCTGTTTTTT
>TRBD1|TRBJ1-5|-|TRBV19
CASNQGAWQPQHF
TGTGCCAGTAATCAGGGGGCATGGCAGCCCCAGCATTTT
>-|TRBJ2-1|few|TRBV20-1
CSARGGKEDNEQFF
TGCAGTGCTAGAGGCGGGAAGGAGGACAATGAGCAGTTCTTC
>-|TRBJ2-6|once|TRBV5-1
CASSLATFKSSGANVLTF
TGCGCCAGCAGCTTGGCTACGTTTAAGAGCTCTGGGGCCAACGTCCTGACTTTC
>-|TRBJ2-7|few|TRBV18
CASSLGVSEQYF
TGTGCCAGCTCACTAGGCGTTAGCGAGCAGTACTTC
>-|TRBJ1-6|-|TRBV6-1
CASSVGQLDNSPLHF
TGTGCCAGCAGTGTAGGACAGCTTGATAATTCACCCCTCCACTTT